This T cell receptor beta chain was obtained from a study of Graves' ophthalmopathy and Graves' hyperthyroidism. Study as a whole: Untreated patients at initial diagnosis provided peripheral blood.

The sequenced template was RNA, covering the TCR beta CDR3 region. HTBI-primed RT-PCR formed the first round, and a multiplex PCR formed the second. TCRdb re-called the multiplex PCR reads through MiXCR, storing one row per CDR3 protein. The data show 200,000 to 250,000 distinct CDR3 sequences, about a fifth seen once. There are 15 residues in the CDR3. CDR1 is MDHEN, CDR2 SYDVKM, per germline. The V end lost 6 bases, the J end lost 7 bases, and 21 bases lay between the germline ends. Patients were left out if they had other autoimmune diseases, uncontrolled infections, pregnancy or lactation. The sequencing sample was made of peripheral blood. This chain connects TRBV28 to TRBJ1-2; D call uncertain. The receptor's source is a woman in her forties or fifties with Graves' ophthalmopathy. The CDR3 DNA is TGTGCCAGCAGCGGCCAACCCGGGAAACGAGGTGGCTACACCTTC. Protein product: CASSGQPGKRGGYTF.